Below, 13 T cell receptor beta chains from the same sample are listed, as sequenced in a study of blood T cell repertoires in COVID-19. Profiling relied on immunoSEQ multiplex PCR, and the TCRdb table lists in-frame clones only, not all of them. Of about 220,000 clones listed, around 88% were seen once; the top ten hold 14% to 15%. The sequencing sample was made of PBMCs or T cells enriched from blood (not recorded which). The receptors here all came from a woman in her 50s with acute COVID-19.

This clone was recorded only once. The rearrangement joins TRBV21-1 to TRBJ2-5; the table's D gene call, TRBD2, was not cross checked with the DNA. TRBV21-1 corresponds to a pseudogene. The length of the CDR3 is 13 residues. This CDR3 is CASSKAGEETQYF. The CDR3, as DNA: TGTGCCAGCAGCAAAGCCGGGGAGGAGACCCAGTACTTC.

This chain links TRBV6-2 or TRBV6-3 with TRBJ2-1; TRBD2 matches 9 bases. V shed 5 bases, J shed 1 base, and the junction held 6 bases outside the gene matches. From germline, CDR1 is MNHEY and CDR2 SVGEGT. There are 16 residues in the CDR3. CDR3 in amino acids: CASSRPGLASYNEQFF. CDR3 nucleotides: TGTGCCAGCAGTAGACCTGGACTAGCGTCCTACAATGAGCAGTTCTTC.

The CDR3 DNA follows: TGTGCCAGCAGTTTTCTAGCGGGAGGCCCATACAATGAGCAGTTCTTC. This codes for CASSFLAGGPYNEQFF. V usage is TRBV6-5 and J usage is TRBJ2-1, with TRBD2 matching 11 bases. With V trimmed by 4 bases and J by 4 bases, 6 bases remained unmatched. The CDR3 length is 16 residues. The germline CDR1 and CDR2 sequences are MNHEY and SVGAGI.

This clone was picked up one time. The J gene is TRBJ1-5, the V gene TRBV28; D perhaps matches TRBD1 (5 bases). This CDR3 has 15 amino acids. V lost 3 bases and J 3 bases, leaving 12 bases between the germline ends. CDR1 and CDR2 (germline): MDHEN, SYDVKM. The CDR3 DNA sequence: TGTGCCAGCAGTTTCGGCGGGGGAAACAATCAGCCCCAGCATTTT. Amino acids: CASSFGGGNNQPQHF.

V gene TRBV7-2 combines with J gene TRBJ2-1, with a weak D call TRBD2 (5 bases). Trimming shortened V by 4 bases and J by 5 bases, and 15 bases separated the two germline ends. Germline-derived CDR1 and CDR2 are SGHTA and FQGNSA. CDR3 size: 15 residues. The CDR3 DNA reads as TGTGCCAGCAGCTACGAAGCCGGACTTCACAATGAGCAGTTCTTC. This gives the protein CASSYEAGLHNEQFF.

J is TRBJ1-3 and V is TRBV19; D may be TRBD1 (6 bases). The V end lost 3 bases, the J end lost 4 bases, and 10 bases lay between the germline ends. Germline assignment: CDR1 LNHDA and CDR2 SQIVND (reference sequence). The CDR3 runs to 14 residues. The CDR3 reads CASSMTGTGNTIYF. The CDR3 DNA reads TGTGCCAGTAGTATGACAGGAACGGGAAACACCATATATTTT.

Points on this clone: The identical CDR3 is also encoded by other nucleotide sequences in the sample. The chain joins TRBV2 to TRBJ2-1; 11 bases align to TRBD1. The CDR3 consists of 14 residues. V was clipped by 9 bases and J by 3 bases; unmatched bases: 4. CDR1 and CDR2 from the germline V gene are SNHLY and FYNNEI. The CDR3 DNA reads TGTGCCAGTACCGGGACAGGGGGCTACAATGAGCAGTTCTTC. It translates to CASTGTGGYNEQFF.

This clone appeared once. As DNA, the CDR3 is TGTGCCAGCAGCTTAGTAGCCCGTCACACCGGGGAGCTGTTTTTT. Protein product: CASSLVARHTGELFF. The chain employs TRBV7-2 and TRBJ2-2; D remains ambiguous. Per germline, CDR1 SGHTA and CDR2 FQGNSA. Trimming removed 1 base from V and 3 bases from J, with 9 bases in between. The length of the CDR3 is 15 residues.

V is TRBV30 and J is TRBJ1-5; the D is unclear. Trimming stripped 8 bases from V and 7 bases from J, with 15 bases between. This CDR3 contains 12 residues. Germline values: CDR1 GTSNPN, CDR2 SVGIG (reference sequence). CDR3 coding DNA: TGTGCCGCGGGGTTTGTGGGACAGCCCCAGCATTTT. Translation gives CAAGFVGQPQHF. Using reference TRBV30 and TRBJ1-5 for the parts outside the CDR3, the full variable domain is SQTIHQWPATLVQPVGSPLSLECTVEGTSNPNLYWYRQAAGRGLQLLFYSVGIGQISSEVPQNLSASRPQDRQFILSSKKLLLSDSGFYLCAAGFVGQPQHFGDGTRLSIL.

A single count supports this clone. The CDR3 is CASSQDRRTGVHGYTF. DNA of the CDR3: TGCGCCAGCAGCCAAGATAGAAGGACAGGGGTCCATGGCTACACCTTC. The genes are TRBV4-1 and TRBJ1-2, with TRBD1 identical over 9 bases. The CDR3 runs to 16 residues. Germline V gives CDR1 MGHRA, CDR2 YSYEKL. J lost 6 bases, V lost 0 bases, and 8 bases had no gene match.

The CDR3 reads CASSAPTGDRSYNEQFF. As DNA, the CDR3 is TGTGCCAGCAGCGCCCCTACAGGGGATAGGTCCTACAATGAGCAGTTCTTC. The chain recombines TRBV9 with TRBJ2-1; 7 positions agree with TRBD1. The trim removed 3 bases at V and 1 base at J, leaving 10 bases unmatched. Germline V lookup: CDR1 SGDLS, CDR2 YYNGEE. CDR3 length: 17 residues.

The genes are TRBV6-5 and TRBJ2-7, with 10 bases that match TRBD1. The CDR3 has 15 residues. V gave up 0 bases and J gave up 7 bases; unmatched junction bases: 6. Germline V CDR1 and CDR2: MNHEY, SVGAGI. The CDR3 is CASSYSGTGAGEQYF. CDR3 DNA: TGTGCCAGCAGTTACTCCGGGACAGGGGCTGGGGAGCAGTACTTC.

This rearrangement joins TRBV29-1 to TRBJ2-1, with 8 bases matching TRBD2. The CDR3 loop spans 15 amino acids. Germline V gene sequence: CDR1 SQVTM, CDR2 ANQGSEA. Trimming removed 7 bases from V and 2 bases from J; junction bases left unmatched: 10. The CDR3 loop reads CSAPLGRGAYNEQFF. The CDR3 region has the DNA TGCAGCGCCCCCCTAGGGCGGGGGGCCTACAATGAGCAGTTCTTC.